The text below deals with one TCR beta chain. Enrolled patients, whose metastatic non-small-cell lung cancer was chemo-refractory, received focal radiation plus CTLA-4 blockade with ipilimumab. The table came from immunoSEQ multiplex PCR; TCRdb's copy has only in-frame clones and leaves some out. The sample has tens of thousands of clones, roughly four fifths seen once; the top ten hold about 2.7%. The sample is drawn from a study of radiotherapy plus CTLA-4 blockade in lung cancer. The CDR3 spans 16 residues. V lost 2 bases and J lost 1; bases outside the gene matches: 6. Germline V gene sequence: CDR1 MNHEY, CDR2 SVGAGI.

This chain links TRBV6-5 with TRBJ1-2, with TRBD1 matching over 8 bases. This TCR came from a human donor with non-small cell lung cancer whose response to radiotherapy plus ipilimumab could not be evaluated. Sequencing was performed on peripheral blood, taken from a patient treated with radiotherapy plus ipilimumab. The CDR3 reads CASSYGTGGFNYGYTF. The CDR3 DNA reads as TGTGCCAGCAGTTACGGGACAGGAGGATTTAACTATGGCTACACCTTC.